This entry describes one T cell receptor (beta chain). Amplification used 60 V beta primers and 13 J beta primers. Clones were sequenced by immunoSEQ multiplex PCR, and TCRdb holds only the in-frame ones, with some missing. This sample has about 73,000 clones, with over 75% found just once. This record comes from a study of glioma-infiltrating T cells after dendritic cell vaccination. Study details: Treatment, given 2003 to 2012, was autologous tumor lysate-pulsed dendritic cell vaccination.

The CDR3 sequence is 14 residues long. The V gene lost 1 base and the J gene lost 1 base, with 4 bases spanning the gap. Germline loops: CDR1 SGHVS, CDR2 FQNEAQ. This chain joins TRBV7-8 and TRBJ2-2; D unclear. This TCR was recovered from a human donor with glioblastoma. The source material was blood, sampled before dendritic cell vaccination. The CDR3 region is CASSLVWNTGELFF. For the CDR3, the DNA is TGTGCCAGCAGCTTAGTCTGGAACACCGGGGAGCTGTTTTTT.